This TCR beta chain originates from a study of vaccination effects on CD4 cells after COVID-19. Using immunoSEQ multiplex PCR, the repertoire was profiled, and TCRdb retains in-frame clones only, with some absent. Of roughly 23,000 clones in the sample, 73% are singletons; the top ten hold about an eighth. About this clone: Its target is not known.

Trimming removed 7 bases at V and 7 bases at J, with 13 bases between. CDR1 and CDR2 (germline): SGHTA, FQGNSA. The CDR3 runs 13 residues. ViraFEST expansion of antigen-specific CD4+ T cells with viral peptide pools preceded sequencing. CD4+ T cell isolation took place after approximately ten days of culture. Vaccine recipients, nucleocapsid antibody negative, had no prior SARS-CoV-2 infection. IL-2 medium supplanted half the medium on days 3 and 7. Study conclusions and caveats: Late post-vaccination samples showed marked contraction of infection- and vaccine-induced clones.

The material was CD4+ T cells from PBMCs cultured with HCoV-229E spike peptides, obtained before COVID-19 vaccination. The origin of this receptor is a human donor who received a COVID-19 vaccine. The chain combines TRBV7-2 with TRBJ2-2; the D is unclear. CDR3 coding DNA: TGTGCCAGCACTTCTTTTCCTGGCGGGGAGCTGTTTTTT. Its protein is CASTSFPGGELFF. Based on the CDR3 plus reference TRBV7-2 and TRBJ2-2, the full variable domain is GAGVSQSPSNKVTEKGKDVELRCDPISGHTALYWYRQSLGQGLEFLIYFQGNSAPDKSGLPSDRFSAERTGGSVSTLTIQRTQQEDSAVYLCASTSFPGGELFFGEGSRLTVL.